This T cell receptor (beta chain) was obtained from a study of blood T cell repertoires in COVID-19. Across the whole study: PBMCs, B-cell-depleted T cells, or T cells were the source of the cDNA or gDNA that made up the material.

Across about two dozen US areas, participants ranged in age from about 18 to 89 years. Participants' reported clinical history set cohort assignment. V lost 5 bases and J 2 bases, leaving 12 bases between the germline ends. The CDR3 is 14 amino acids. CDR1 is SGHNT, CDR2 YENEEA, per germline. Original processing notes: Amplification of reference gene primers provided the estimated nucleated cell counts. The data were produced by immunoSEQ multiplex PCR, yet TCRdb's version contains in-frame clones alone and is incomplete. D and trimming were read from the DNA, whereas the V and J calls and clone size are those reported in that table. Of 210,000 or so clones in the sample, around 80% were seen once.

Sequenced material: PBMCs or T cells enriched from blood (not recorded which). The V and J genes are TRBV11-3 and TRBJ1-1; weak D call: TRBD1 (5 bases). This sequence was found in a man aged 55 to 70 who had recovered from COVID-19. The CDR3 here is CASSPGDVNTEAFF. CDR3 nucleotides: TGTGCCAGCAGCCCGGGGGACGTTAACACTGAAGCTTTCTTT.